This T cell receptor beta chain was sequenced for a study of blood T cell repertoires in COVID-19. CDR3 length equals 13 residues. Germline CDR1 is GTSNPN and CDR2 is SVGIG (reference sequence). Trimming left V 1 base short and J 7 bases short, with 10 bases between. Profiled with immunoSEQ multiplex PCR; TCRdb holds only in-frame clones, not every one. The sample includes just under 65,000 clones, 65% to 85% of them seen just once. The receptor comes from a human donor in a cohort sampled during active COVID-19. The V and J genes are TRBV30 and TRBJ1-4, with D unresolved. The sample consisted of peripheral blood. The CDR3, as DNA: TGTGCCTGGAGTGGAGGGAATGGTGAAAAACTGTTTTTT. Its translation is CAWSGGNGEKLFF.